This entry lists 31 T cell receptor beta chains sequenced from one sample in a study of cytomegalovirus exposure and HLA in healthy donors. Use of 60 Vbeta and 13 Jbeta primers characterized the PCR. Sequencing used immunoSEQ multiplex PCR; TCRdb keeps in-frame clones, though not all of them. The listing contains tens of thousands of clones. The sequencing input was PBMCs. The receptor set was obtained from a female donor in good health and CMV-seropositive.

The chain combines TRBV7-9 with TRBJ1-5; 7 bases fit TRBD1. The germline V gene encodes CDR1 SEHNR and CDR2 FQNEAQ (reference sequence). CDR3 size: 15 residues. Unmatched junction bases numbered 8, after V lost 4 bases and J lost 5 bases. CDR3 in amino acids: CASSSGTVTHQPQHF. In DNA form, the CDR3 reads TGTGCCAGCAGCTCCGGGACAGTTACACATCAGCCCCAGCATTTT. Supplemented by reference TRBV7-9 and TRBJ1-5, the full variable domain reads DTGVSQNPRHKITKRGQNVTFRCDPISEHNRLYWYRQTLGQGPEFLTYFQNEAQLEKSRLLSDRFSAERPKGSFSTLEIQRTEQGDSAMYLCASSSGTVTHQPQHFGDGTRLSIL.

V usage is TRBV5-1 and J usage is TRBJ2-7, with D possibly matching TRBD1 (5 bases). Germline CDR1 SGHRS, CDR2 YFSETQ. The length of the CDR3 is 15 residues. V was pared by 5 bases and J by 4 bases, with 19 bases between. This chain's CDR3 is CASSHAWEGVYEQYF. The CDR3 region has the DNA TGCGCCAGCAGTCACGCGTGGGAAGGGGTATACGAGCAGTACTTC.

The chain has TRBV7-9 and TRBJ2-7, with D tentatively TRBD1 (6 bases). Per germline, CDR1 SEHNR and CDR2 FQNEAQ (reference sequence). Between the trimmed V and J ends, which lost 5 bases and 4 bases, there was a span of 12 bases. The CDR3 totals 13 residues. The CDR3 loop reads CASSPGQLYEQYF. The DNA of the CDR3 is TGTGCCAGCAGCCCCGGACAGCTGTACGAGCAGTACTTC.

The V and J genes are TRBV9 and TRBJ2-7; no clear D gene. The V end was cut by 2 bases, the J end by 0 bases, with 9 bases between. This CDR3 contains 14 residues. Germline CDR1 and CDR2: SGDLS and YYNGEE. The CDR3 here is CASSVRANSYEQYF. In DNA, the CDR3 is TGTGCCAGCAGCGTTAGAGCCAACTCCTACGAGCAGTACTTC.

The chain links TRBV7-9 to TRBJ1-6; 8 bases line up with TRBD1. V dropped 2 bases and J dropped 7; count of bases not matched to a gene: 4. The V gene's germline CDR1 is SEHNR and CDR2 FQNEAQ (reference sequence). The CDR3 has 15 amino acids. The CDR3 protein is CASSLQGARNSPLHF. CDR3 DNA: TGTGCCAGCAGCTTACAGGGGGCGCGGAATTCACCCCTCCACTTT.

The chain couples TRBV4-1 to TRBJ1-1; no definite D call. Germline V gives CDR1 MGHRA, CDR2 YSYEKL. The CDR3 is 16 residues long. Trimming removed 0 bases at V and 0 bases at J, with 11 bases between. CDR3 protein: CASSQDQYSLNTEAFF. CDR3 DNA sequence: TGCGCCAGCAGCCAAGATCAGTACAGTCTGAACACTGAAGCTTTCTTT.

The rearrangement links TRBV6-5 to TRBJ2-3; 7 bases match TRBD2. CDR1 is MNHEY, CDR2 SVGAGI, per germline. There are 16 residues in the CDR3. Trimming removed 0 bases from V and 1 base from J; junction bases left unmatched: 4. The CDR3 coding sequence is TGTGCCAGCAGTTACTCGGGGGGAGGGGGCACAGATACGCAGTATTTT. Its translation: CASSYSGGGGTDTQYF.

The chain employs TRBV29-1 and TRBJ2-5; tentatively, D is TRBD1 (6 bases). Germline CDR1 and CDR2: SQVTM and ANQGSEA. There are 14 residues in the CDR3. Trimming removed 5 bases from V and 1 base from J, with 14 bases in between. The CDR3 protein is CSVYNRVGQETQYF. The CDR3 DNA sequence: TGCAGCGTTTATAACAGGGTTGGCCAAGAGACCCAGTACTTC.

The chain has TRBV5-1 and TRBJ2-3, with TRBD1 matching over 7 bases. This CDR3 is built from 15 residues. Trimming took 4 bases from V and 3 from J; bases not matched to a gene: 8. Germline values: CDR1 SGHRS, CDR2 YFSETQ. In DNA, the CDR3 is TGCGCCAGCAGCACGCACAGGGGCGGGACAGATACGCAGTATTTT. Translated, it gives CASSTHRGGTDTQYF.

The genes are TRBV27 and TRBJ2-7; 8 bases match TRBD1. The CDR3 covers 15 residues. Trimming removed 5 bases from V and 2 bases from J; junction bases left unmatched: 8. CDR1 is MNHEY, CDR2 SMNVEV, per germline (reference sequence). Written as DNA, the CDR3 is TGTGCCAGCAGTCGTCGGACAGGGACGGCCTACGAGCAGTACTTC. This gives the protein CASSRRTGTAYEQYF.

The chain has TRBV28 and TRBJ1-5, with D possibly TRBD1 on 5 matching bases. The CDR3 extends over 16 amino acids. Trimming pared 5 bases from V and 1 base from J, leaving 15 bases between. Germline lookup yields CDR1 MDHEN and CDR2 SYDVKM. CDR3 bases: TGTGCCAGCAGTATCCTGGGGGGAGCCAGCAATCAGCCCCAGCATTTT. Protein: CASSILGGASNQPQHF.

The CDR3 DNA reads as TGTGCCAGTAGTATAGTTACGAGCGGGGCCTACAATGAGCAGTTCTTC. Encoded protein: CASSIVTSGAYNEQFF. The chain carries TRBV19 and TRBJ2-1; TRBD2 matches 7 bases. The CDR3 runs to 16 residues. After removal of 1 base from V and 2 bases from J, the junction contained 5 bases not matched to a gene. CDR1 is LNHDA, CDR2 SQIVND, per germline (reference sequence).

The chain uses TRBV6-5 and TRBJ2-3; TRBD2 is a possible D gene (6 bases). This CDR3 is built from 15 residues. Germline values: CDR1 MNHEY, CDR2 SVGAGI. V was trimmed by 0 bases and J by 2 bases, leaving 9 bases between them. CDR3 DNA sequence: TGTGCCAGCAGTTACTCCGGGACTTTCACAGATACGCAGTATTTT. This sequence encodes CASSYSGTFTDTQYF.

The J gene is TRBJ2-2, the V gene TRBV29-1; D not resolved. The CDR3 is 15 residues long. Germline V CDR1 and CDR2: SQVTM, ANQGSEA. Trimming removed 5 bases from V and 0 bases from J, with 13 bases in between. The DNA of the CDR3 is TGCAGCGTTTTATTGAGGCTAGCGAACACCGGGGAGCTGTTTTTT. It specifies CSVLLRLANTGELFF.

J is TRBJ1-5 and V is TRBV19, with a possible D match to TRBD1 (6 bases). Germline-derived CDR1 and CDR2 are LNHDA and SQIVND (reference sequence). This CDR3 is 14 amino acids long. The ends were cut back, 6 bases at V and 3 bases at J, with 12 bases in the middle. CDR3 bases: TGTGCCAGTAGACCCGGACAGAACAATCAGCCCCAGCATTTT. It codes for CASRPGQNNQPQHF.

V usage is TRBV4-1 and J usage is TRBJ2-4, with D tentatively TRBD1 (6 bases). Germline CDR1 is MGHRA and CDR2 is YSYEKL. V was shortened by 0 bases and J by 1 base, with 13 bases between the two germline ends. This CDR3 is 17 amino acids long. The CDR3 here is CASSQDSRGMAKNIQYF. CDR3 coding DNA: TGCGCCAGCAGCCAAGATTCCAGGGGAATGGCCAAAAACATTCAGTACTTC.

Concerning this clone: The junction and the germline gene differ at one end; a read error may be behind it. V gene TRBV7-7 combines with J gene TRBJ2-7; 15 bases match TRBD2. Germline V CDR1 and CDR2: SSHAT, FNYEAQ (reference sequence). The CDR3 contains 16 residues. The CDR3: CASSKNPGLAGGQQYF. The CDR3 DNA sequence: TGTGCTAGCAGCAAAAATCCGGGACTAGCGGGAGGACAGCAGTACTTC.

V is TRBV19 and J is TRBJ1-5; D possibly corresponds to TRBD1 (5 bases). This CDR3 is 15 amino acids long. Germline CDR1 LNHDA, CDR2 SQIVND (reference sequence). Trimming shortened V by 9 bases and J by 2 bases, and 17 bases separated the two germline ends. This CDR3 is CASGNRGVGNQPQHF. Written as DNA, the CDR3 is TGTGCCAGCGGAAACCGGGGGGTTGGCAATCAGCCCCAGCATTTT.

V usage is TRBV7-2 and J usage is TRBJ2-5, with a possible D match to TRBD2 (6 bases). The germline V and J ends were trimmed by 5 bases and 1 base, with 11 bases remaining between them. The germline V gene has CDR1 SGHTA and CDR2 FQGNSA. The CDR3 is 14 amino acids. The CDR3, as DNA: TGTGCCAGCAGCCCCCGGGGGTTCCAAGAGACCCAGTACTTC. This gives the protein CASSPRGFQETQYF.

The rearrangement links TRBV28 to TRBJ2-7; 8 nucleotides line up with TRBD1. The CDR3 is made up of 14 amino acids. The germline gives CDR1 MDHEN, CDR2 SYDVKM. Unmatched junction bases numbered 14, after V lost 6 bases and J lost 10 bases. The chain's CDR3 is CASSPGQGRTGQYF. CDR3 coding DNA: TGTGCCAGCAGCCCTGGACAGGGAAGAACCGGACAGTACTTC.

The chain is built from TRBV7-8 and TRBJ1-5, with D perhaps matching TRBD1 (6 bases). This CDR3 has 16 residues. Between the trimmed V and J ends, which lost 0 bases and 7 bases, there was a span of 16 bases. Germline V gene lookup returns CDR1 SGHVS and CDR2 FQNEAQ. CDR3 region: CASSLARGGLEQPQHF. In DNA, the CDR3 is TGTGCCAGCAGCTTAGCTCGCGGGGGGCTAGAGCAGCCCCAGCATTTT.

This chain links TRBV7-2 with TRBJ2-7; 7 nucleotides match TRBD1. CDR3 length: 15 amino acids. CDR1 and CDR2 from the germline V gene are SGHTA and FQGNSA. V shed 3 bases and J 2 bases; nucleotides not matched to a gene: 7. CDR3 nucleotides: TGTGCCAGCAGCTTGGGACAGCCCATTCCCTACGAGCAGTACTTC. It codes for CASSLGQPIPYEQYF.

V is TRBV2 and J is TRBJ1-2, with D hard to call. CDR3 size: 14 residues. From germline, CDR1 is SNHLY and CDR2 FYNNEI. V dropped 3 bases and J dropped 3 bases, with 11 bases sitting between them. CDR3 loop: CASSESQDHYGYTF. Written as DNA, the CDR3 is TGTGCCAGCAGTGAGTCTCAGGATCACTATGGCTACACCTTC.

V usage is TRBV4-1 and J usage is TRBJ2-7, with TRBD2 identical over 10 bases. Germline trimming cut 4 bases from V and 2 bases from J; bases unmatched to any gene: 5. The V gene's germline CDR1 is MGHRA and CDR2 YSYEKL. This CDR3 spans 15 amino acids. CDR3 protein: CASSRLAGVAYEQYF. The CDR3 DNA follows: TGCGCCAGCAGCCGCCTAGCGGGGGTAGCCTACGAGCAGTACTTC.

The chain recombines TRBV5-1 with TRBJ1-1, with D perhaps TRBD1 (5 bases). Germline CDR1 is SGHRS and CDR2 is YFSETQ. CDR3 length equals 13 residues. V was trimmed by 4 bases and J by 1 base, leaving 8 bases between them. The CDR3 protein is CASSPTENTEAFF. For the CDR3, the DNA is TGCGCCAGCAGCCCGACAGAGAACACTGAAGCTTTCTTT.

Concerning this clone itself: The sample carries other DNA sequences with the same CDR3. The chain links TRBV11-2 to TRBJ2-5; no clear D gene. The CDR3 consists of 12 residues. The germline V and J ends were trimmed by 0 bases and 4 bases, with 3 bases remaining between them. CDR1 SGHAT and CDR2 FQNNGV come from the germline V gene. CDR3 DNA sequence: TGTGCCAGCAGCTTAGATCGAGAGACCCAGTACTTC. Translation: CASSLDRETQYF.

Comment on this clone: The same CDR3 also results from other DNA sequences found in this sample. The chain is built from TRBV4-3 and TRBJ2-1; tentatively, D is TRBD1 (6 bases). V was clipped by 1 base and J by 4 bases, with 14 bases between them. The length of the CDR3 is 16 residues. Germline V gene data show CDR1 as LGHNA and CDR2 as YSLEER. CDR3 sequence reads: CASSQARGTVYNEQFF. Here the CDR3 DNA reads TGCGCCAGCAGCCAAGCCAGGGGAACCGTATACAATGAGCAGTTCTTC.

V is TRBV9 and J is TRBJ1-1; the D is unclear. The V end was cut by 0 bases, the J end by 0 bases, with 12 bases between. Germline CDR1 reads SGDLS; CDR2 reads YYNGEE. There are 16 residues in the CDR3. CDR3 sequence: CASSVGGDYLNTEAFF. In nucleotides, the CDR3 is TGTGCCAGCAGCGTAGGGGGTGACTACTTGAACACTGAAGCTTTCTTT.

This CDR3 reads CSVRGRANTEAFF. In DNA, the CDR3 is TGCAGCGTTAGAGGTCGAGCGAACACTGAAGCTTTCTTT. The chain has TRBV29-1 and TRBJ1-1; D remains ambiguous. Trimming took off 5 bases at V and 1 base at J, with 11 bases between the two ends. CDR3 size: 13 residues. Germline CDR1 reads SQVTM; CDR2 reads ANQGSEA. The full variable domain, rest sourced from reference TRBV29-1 and TRBJ1-1, is SAVISQKPSRDICQRGTSLTIQCQVDSQVTMMFWYRQQPGQSLTLIATANQGSEATYESGFVIDKFPISRPNLTFSTLTVSNMSPEDSSIYLCSVRGRANTEAFFGQGTRLTVV.

V and J are TRBV6-5 and TRBJ2-7; tentative D call: TRBD2 (5 bases). Germline V gives CDR1 MNHEY, CDR2 SVGAGI. The CDR3 is made up of 11 amino acids. V lost 4 bases and J lost 13, with 14 bases in between. In DNA form, the CDR3 reads TGTGCCAGCAGTTCCGGGGTTGAGCTCTACTTC. Translating it yields CASSSGVELYF.

The chain carries TRBV19 and TRBJ1-2; a weak D match, TRBD1 (6 bases). Germline-derived CDR1 and CDR2 are LNHDA and SQIVND (reference sequence). Trimming pared 1 base from V and 4 bases from J, leaving 13 bases between. The CDR3 runs 15 residues. CDR3 amino acids: CASSIVRRDTYGYTF. CDR3 coding DNA: TGTGCCAGTAGTATAGTACGAAGGGACACCTATGGCTACACCTTC.